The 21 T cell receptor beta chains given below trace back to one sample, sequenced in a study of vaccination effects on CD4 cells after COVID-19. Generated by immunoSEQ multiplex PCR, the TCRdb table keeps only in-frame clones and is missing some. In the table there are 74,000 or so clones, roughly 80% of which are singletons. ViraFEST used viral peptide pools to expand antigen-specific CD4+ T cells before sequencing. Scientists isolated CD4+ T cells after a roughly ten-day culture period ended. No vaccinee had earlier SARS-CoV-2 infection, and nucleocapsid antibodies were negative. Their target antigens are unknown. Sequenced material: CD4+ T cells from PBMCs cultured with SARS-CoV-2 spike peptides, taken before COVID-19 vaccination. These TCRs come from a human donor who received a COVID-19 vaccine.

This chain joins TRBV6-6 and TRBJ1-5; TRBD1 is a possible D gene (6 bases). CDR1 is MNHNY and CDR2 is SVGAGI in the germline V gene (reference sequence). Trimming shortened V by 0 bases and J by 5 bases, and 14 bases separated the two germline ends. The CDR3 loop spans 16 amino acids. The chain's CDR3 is CASSYSSRQGYQPQHF. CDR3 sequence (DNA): TGTGCCAGCAGTTACTCGTCCCGCCAGGGGTATCAGCCCCAGCATTTT.

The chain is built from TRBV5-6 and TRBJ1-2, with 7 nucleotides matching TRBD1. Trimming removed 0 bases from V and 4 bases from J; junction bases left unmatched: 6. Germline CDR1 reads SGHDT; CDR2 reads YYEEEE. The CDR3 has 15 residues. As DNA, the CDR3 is TGTGCCAGCAGCTTGGTTTACGGGACAGCCTATGGCTACACCTTC. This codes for CASSLVYGTAYGYTF.

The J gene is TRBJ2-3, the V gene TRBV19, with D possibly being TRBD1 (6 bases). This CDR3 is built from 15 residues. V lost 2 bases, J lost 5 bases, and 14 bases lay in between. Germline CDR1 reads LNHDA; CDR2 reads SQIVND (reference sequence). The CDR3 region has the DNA TGTGCCAGTAGTATAAACCCACAGGGAGTAGATACGCAGTATTTT. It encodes CASSINPQGVDTQYF. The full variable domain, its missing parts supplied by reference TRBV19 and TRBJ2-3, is DGGITQSPKYLFRKEGQNVTLSCEQNLNHDAMYWYRQDPGQGLRLIYYSQIVNDFQKGDIAEGYSVSREKKESFPLTVTSAQKNPTAFYLCASSINPQGVDTQYFGPGTRLTVL.

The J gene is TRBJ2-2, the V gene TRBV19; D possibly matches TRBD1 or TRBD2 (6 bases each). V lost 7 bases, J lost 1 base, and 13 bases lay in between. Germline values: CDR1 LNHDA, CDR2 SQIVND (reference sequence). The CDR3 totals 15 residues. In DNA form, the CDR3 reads TGTGCCAGTACCGCGGGACACTTGAACACCGGGGAGCTGTTTTTT. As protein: CASTAGHLNTGELFF.

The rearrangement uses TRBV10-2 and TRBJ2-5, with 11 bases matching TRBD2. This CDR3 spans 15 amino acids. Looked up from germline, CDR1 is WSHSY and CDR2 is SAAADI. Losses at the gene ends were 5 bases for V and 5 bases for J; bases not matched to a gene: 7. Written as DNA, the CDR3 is TGCGCCAGCAGTCTTAGCGGGGGGGCCGAGGAGACCCAGTACTTC. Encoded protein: CASSLSGGAEETQYF.

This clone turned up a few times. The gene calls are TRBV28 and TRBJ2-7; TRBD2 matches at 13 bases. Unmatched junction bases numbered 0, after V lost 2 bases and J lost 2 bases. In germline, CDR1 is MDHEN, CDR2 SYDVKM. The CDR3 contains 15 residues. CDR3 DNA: TGTGCCAGCAGTTTAGGACTAGCGGGAGCCTACGAGCAGTACGTC. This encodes CASSLGLAGAYEQYV.

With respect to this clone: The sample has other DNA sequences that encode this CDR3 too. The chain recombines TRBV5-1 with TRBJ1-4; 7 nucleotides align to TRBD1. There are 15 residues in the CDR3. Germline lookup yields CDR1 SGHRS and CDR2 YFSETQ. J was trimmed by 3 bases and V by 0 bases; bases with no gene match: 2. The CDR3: CASSLVGTANEKLFF. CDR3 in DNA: TGCGCCAGCAGCTTGGTTGGGACAGCTAATGAAAAACTGTTTTTT.

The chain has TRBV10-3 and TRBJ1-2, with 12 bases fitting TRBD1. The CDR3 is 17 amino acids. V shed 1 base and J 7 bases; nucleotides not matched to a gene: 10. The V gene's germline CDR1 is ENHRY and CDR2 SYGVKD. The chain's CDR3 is CAISELPGQGARSGYTF. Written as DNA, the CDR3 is TGTGCCATCAGTGAGTTGCCGGGACAGGGGGCGAGGTCTGGCTACACCTTC.

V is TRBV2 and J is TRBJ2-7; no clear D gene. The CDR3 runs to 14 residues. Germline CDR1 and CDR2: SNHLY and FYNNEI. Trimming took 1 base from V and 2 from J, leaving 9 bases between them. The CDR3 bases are TGTGCCAGCAGTGAAGTCGGCACCACCTACGAGCAGTACGTC. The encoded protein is CASSEVGTTYEQYV.

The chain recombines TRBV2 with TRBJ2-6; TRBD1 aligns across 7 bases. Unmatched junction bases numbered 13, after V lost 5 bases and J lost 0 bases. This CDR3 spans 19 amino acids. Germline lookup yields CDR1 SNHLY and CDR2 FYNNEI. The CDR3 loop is CASSLYSGQLLSGANVLTF. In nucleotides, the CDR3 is TGTGCCAGCAGTCTTTATTCGGGACAGCTCCTCTCTGGGGCCAACGTCCTGACTTTC. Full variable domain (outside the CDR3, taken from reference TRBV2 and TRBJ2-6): EPEVTQTPSHQVTQMGQEVILRCVPISNHLYFYWYRQILGQKVEFLVSFYNNEISEKSEIFDDQFSVERPDGSNFTLKIRSTKLEDSAMYFCASSLYSGQLLSGANVLTFGAGSRLTVL.

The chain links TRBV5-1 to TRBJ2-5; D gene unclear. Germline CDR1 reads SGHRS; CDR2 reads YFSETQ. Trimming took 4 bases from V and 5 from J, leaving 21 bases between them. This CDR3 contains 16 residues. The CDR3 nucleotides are TGCGCCAGCAGCCTGACCCGGGCCAACAATCGGGAGACCCAGTACTTC. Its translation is CASSLTRANNRETQYF.

DNA for the CDR3: TGTGCCAGCAGCGTAGCTATGGAAACTGAAGCTTTCTTT. Protein: CASSVAMETEAFF. The V call is TRBV9, the J call TRBJ1-1; D is unresolved. Germline V gives CDR1 SGDLS, CDR2 YYNGEE. CDR3 length: 13 residues. V was shortened by 0 bases and J by 5 bases, with 8 bases between the two germline ends.

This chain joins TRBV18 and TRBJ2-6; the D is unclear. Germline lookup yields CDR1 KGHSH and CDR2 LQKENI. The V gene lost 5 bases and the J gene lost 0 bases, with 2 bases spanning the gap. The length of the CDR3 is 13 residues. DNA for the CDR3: TGTGCCAGCTCAAGCTCTGGGGCCAACGTCCTGACTTTC. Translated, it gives CASSSSGANVLTF. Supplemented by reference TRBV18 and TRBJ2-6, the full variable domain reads NAGVMQNPRHLVRRRGQEARLRCSPMKGHSHVYWYRQLPEEGLKFMVYLQKENIIDESGMPKERFSAEFPKEGPSILRIQQVVRGDSAAYFCASSSSGANVLTFGAGSRLTVL.

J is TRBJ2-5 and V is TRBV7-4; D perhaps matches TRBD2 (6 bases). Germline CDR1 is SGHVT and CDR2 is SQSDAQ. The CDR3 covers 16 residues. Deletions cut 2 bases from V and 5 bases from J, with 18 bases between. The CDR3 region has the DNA TGTGCCAGCAGCTTAAATCGGGACTGGGGAAGGGAGACCCAGTACTTC. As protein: CASSLNRDWGRETQYF.

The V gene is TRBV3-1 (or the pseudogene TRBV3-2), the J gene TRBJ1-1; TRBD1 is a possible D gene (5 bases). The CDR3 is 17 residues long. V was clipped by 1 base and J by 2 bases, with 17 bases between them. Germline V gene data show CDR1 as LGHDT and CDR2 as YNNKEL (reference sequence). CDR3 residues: CASSQGGQGSGNTEAFF. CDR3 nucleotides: TGTGCCAGCAGCCAAGGGGGCCAAGGGTCCGGTAACACTGAAGCTTTCTTT.

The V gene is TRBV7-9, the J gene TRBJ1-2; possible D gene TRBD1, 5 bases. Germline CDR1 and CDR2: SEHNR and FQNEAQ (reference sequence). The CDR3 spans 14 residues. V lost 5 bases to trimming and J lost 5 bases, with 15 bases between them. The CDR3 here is CASSPGWDWYGYTF. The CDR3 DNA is TGTGCCAGCAGCCCAGGGTGGGATTGGTATGGCTACACCTTC. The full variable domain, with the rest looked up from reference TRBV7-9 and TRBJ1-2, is DTGVSQNPRHKITKRGQNVTFRCDPISEHNRLYWYRQTLGQGPEFLTYFQNEAQLEKSRLLSDRFSAERPKGSFSTLEIQRTEQGDSAMYLCASSPGWDWYGYTFGSGTRLTVV.

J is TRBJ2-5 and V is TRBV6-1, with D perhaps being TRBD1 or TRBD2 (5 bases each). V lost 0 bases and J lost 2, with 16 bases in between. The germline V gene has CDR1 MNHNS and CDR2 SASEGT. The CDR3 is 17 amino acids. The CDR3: CASSEALGRIIQETQYF. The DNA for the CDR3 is TGTGCCAGCAGTGAAGCGCTGGGACGGATTATTCAAGAGACCCAGTACTTC.

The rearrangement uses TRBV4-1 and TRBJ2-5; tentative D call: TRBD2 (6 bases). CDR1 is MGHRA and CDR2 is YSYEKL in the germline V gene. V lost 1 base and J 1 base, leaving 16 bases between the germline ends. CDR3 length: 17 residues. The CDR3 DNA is TGCGCCAGCAGCCAAGGAATCCTCGGGGGTACCCAAGAGACCCAGTACTTC. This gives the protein CASSQGILGGTQETQYF.

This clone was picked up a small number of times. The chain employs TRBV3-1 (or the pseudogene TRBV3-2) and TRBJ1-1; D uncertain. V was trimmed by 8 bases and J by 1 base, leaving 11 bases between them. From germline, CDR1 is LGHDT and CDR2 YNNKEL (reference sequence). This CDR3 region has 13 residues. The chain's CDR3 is CASQGAGNTEAFF. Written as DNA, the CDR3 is TGTGCCAGCCAAGGAGCGGGGAACACTGAAGCTTTCTTT.

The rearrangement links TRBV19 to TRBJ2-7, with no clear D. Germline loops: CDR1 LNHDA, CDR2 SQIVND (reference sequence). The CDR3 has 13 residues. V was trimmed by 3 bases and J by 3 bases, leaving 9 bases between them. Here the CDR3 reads CASSIQLFYEQYV. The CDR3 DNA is TGTGCCAGTAGTATCCAGTTGTTCTACGAGCAGTACGTC.

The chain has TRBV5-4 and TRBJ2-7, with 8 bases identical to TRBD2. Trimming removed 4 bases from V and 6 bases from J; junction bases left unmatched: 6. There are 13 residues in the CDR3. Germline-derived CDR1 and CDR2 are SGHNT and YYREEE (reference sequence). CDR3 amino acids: CASSEGLEGEQYV. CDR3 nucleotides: TGTGCCAGCAGCGAGGGACTAGAGGGCGAGCAGTACGTC.